A single T cell receptor beta chain is shown here with its context. This CDR3 spans 17 amino acids. Sequencing was performed with immunoSEQ multiplex PCR; in TCRdb, only in-frame clones are kept and a portion is missing. The sample holds roughly 150,000 clones, approximately 86% seen once. The data are from a study of control samples from healthy donors and cancer patients. This chain uses TRBV21-1 with TRBJ1-5; no DNA check was done on the table's D call, TRBD1. TRBV21-1 is shown as a pseudogene. The sequence was collected from a young man in good health. The sequencing input was blood. This chain's CDR3 is CASSKWSGGLHCQPQHF. CDR3 nucleotides: TGTGCCAGCAGCAAATGGTCAGGGGGACTTCACTGTCAGCCCCAGCATTTT.